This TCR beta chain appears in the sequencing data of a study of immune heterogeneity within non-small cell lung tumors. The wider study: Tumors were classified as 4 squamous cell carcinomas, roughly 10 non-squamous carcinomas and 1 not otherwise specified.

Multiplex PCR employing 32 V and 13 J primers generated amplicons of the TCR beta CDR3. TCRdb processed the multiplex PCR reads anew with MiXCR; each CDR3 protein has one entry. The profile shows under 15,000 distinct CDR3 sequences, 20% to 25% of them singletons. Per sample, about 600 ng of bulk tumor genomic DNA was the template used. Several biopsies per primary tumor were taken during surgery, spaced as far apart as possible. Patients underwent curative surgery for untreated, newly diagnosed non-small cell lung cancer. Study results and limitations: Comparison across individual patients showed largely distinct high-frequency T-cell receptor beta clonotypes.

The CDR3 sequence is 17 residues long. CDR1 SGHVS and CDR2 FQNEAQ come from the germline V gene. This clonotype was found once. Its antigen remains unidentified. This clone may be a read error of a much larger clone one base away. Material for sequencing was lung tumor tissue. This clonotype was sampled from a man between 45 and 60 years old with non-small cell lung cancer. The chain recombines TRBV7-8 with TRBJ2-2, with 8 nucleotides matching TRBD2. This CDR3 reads CATSLESGGAGTGELFF. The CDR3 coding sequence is TGTGCCACCAGCTTAGAGTCGGGGGGGGCGGGTACCGGGGAGCTGTTTTTT.